These 13 T cell receptor beta chains originate from one sample sequenced in a study of CD49a tissue-resident CD8 T cells in human skin. This table comes from immunoSEQ multiplex PCR, and its TCRdb copy is limited to in-frame clones, with some not included. The sample contains 1,300 to 1,500 clones, 65% of which appear only once. Input material: CLA- CD8+ effector memory T cells sorted from blood. The receptors stem from a human donor in good health.

The V call is TRBV27, the J call TRBJ2-1, with 9 positions matching TRBD2. CDR3 length: 15 residues. Germline V gene data show CDR1 as MNHEY and CDR2 as SMNVEV (reference sequence). After removal of 1 base from V and 8 bases from J, the junction contained 6 bases not matched to a gene. The CDR3 is CASSLWSGGNDEQFF. CDR3 in DNA: TGTGCCAGCAGTTTATGGAGCGGGGGGAACGATGAGCAGTTCTTC.

The chain has TRBV6-4 and TRBJ2-3; perhaps TRBD2 as D (6 bases). The germline V and J ends were trimmed by 3 bases and 2 bases, with 12 bases remaining between them. The CDR3 is made up of 15 amino acids. Germline CDR1 and CDR2: MRHNA and SNTAGT. The CDR3 region is CASSEDSGNTDTQYF. The DNA of the CDR3 is TGTGCCAGCAGTGAGGATAGCGGCAACACAGATACGCAGTATTTT.

The rearrangement links TRBV27 to TRBJ1-5, with D perhaps matching TRBD1 (6 bases). The CDR3 runs to 14 residues. Germline-derived CDR1 and CDR2 are MNHEY and SMNVEV (reference sequence). V lost 5 bases and J lost 3, with 11 bases in between. CDR3 sequence reads: CASSAGADNQPQHF. DNA for the CDR3: TGTGCCAGCAGTGCAGGGGCGGACAATCAGCCCCAGCATTTT.

The chain employs TRBV7-9 and TRBJ2-5, with 8 bases lining up with TRBD2. CDR3 size: 15 residues. Germline values: CDR1 SEHNR, CDR2 FQNEAQ (reference sequence). V shed 7 bases, J shed 2 bases, and the junction held 9 bases outside the gene matches. The CDR3 DNA reads TGTGCCAGCAACGAGATAGCGGGAAGACAAGAGACCCAGTACTTC. Amino acids: CASNEIAGRQETQYF.

In this sample, this clone turned up a few times. This rearrangement joins TRBV19 to TRBJ1-1; weak D call: TRBD1 (6 bases). Per germline, CDR1 LNHDA and CDR2 SQIVND (reference sequence). The CDR3 is 13 amino acids. With 5 bases removed from V and 6 bases from J, the gap between germline ends came to 13 bases. The DNA for the CDR3 is TGTGCCAGTAGTTACAGGGAATTTTCTGAAGCTTTCTTT. Amino acid sequence: CASSYREFSEAFF.

The chain combines TRBV15 with TRBJ1-5, with a tentative D call TRBD1 (5 bases). Deletions cut 5 bases from V and 4 bases from J, with 18 bases between. Germline V lookup: CDR1 LNHNV, CDR2 YYDKDF (reference sequence). This CDR3 is 16 amino acids long. The CDR3 protein is CATSPSRGTGNQPQHF. The CDR3, as DNA: TGTGCCACCAGCCCCTCGCGGGGGACGGGGAATCAGCCCCAGCATTTT.

The chain joins TRBV27 to TRBJ2-7; TRBD1 agrees at 8 bases. Looked up from germline, CDR1 is MNHEY and CDR2 is SMNVEV (reference sequence). Unmatched junction bases numbered 4, after V lost 6 bases and J lost 6 bases. The CDR3 consists of 12 residues. The CDR3 region has the DNA TGTGCCAGCAGCTCGACAGGGGTCGAGCAGTACTTC. Translating gives CASSSTGVEQYF.

The V call is TRBV6-1, the J call TRBJ2-6, with TRBD2 matching over 8 bases. CDR3 length equals 14 residues. Germline CDR1 and CDR2: MNHNS and SASEGT. The junction had 2 bases not matched to a gene; V was cut back by 8 bases and J by 2 bases. The CDR3 is CASDGGAGANVLTF. The DNA of the CDR3 is TGTGCCAGCGACGGGGGGGCTGGGGCCAACGTCCTGACTTTC.

CDR3 loop: CAWSPGVYEQYF. CDR3 DNA sequence: TGTGCCTGGAGCCCGGGAGTATACGAGCAGTACTTC. The J gene is TRBJ2-7, the V gene TRBV30, with TRBD2 as a possible D gene (6 bases). V lost 3 bases and J lost 4, with 10 bases in between. The germline gives CDR1 GTSNPN, CDR2 SVGIG (reference sequence). The CDR3 extends over 12 amino acids.

This clone showed up just a few times. The gene calls are TRBV14 and TRBJ1-2; D is possibly TRBD1 (6 bases). The V end lost 4 bases, the J end lost 13 bases, and 19 bases lay between the germline ends. This CDR3 comprises 13 residues. CDR1 SGHDN and CDR2 FVKESK come from the germline V gene. The CDR3 spells CASSLDSLSSCTF. In DNA, the CDR3 is TGTGCCAGCAGCCTGGACAGCCTCAGCTCCTGCACCTTC.

The chain carries TRBV6-1 and TRBJ2-3; 10 bases match TRBD2. After removal of 3 bases from V and 5 bases from J, the junction contained 5 bases not matched to a gene. The CDR3 runs to 15 residues. The germline CDR1 and CDR2 sequences are MNHNS and SASEGT. Written as DNA, the CDR3 is TGTGCCAGCAGTGAGCTAGCGGGAGACAAAGATACGCAGTATTTT. Protein: CASSELAGDKDTQYF.

V and J are TRBV6-4 and TRBJ2-3; D is unclear. V lost 0 bases to trimming and J lost 2 bases, with 6 bases between them. Germline lookup yields CDR1 MRHNA and CDR2 SNTAGT. The CDR3 loop spans 14 amino acids. The CDR3 coding sequence is TGTGCCAGCAGTGACTCGGCGGCCACAGATACGCAGTATTTT. Its translation: CASSDSAATDTQYF.

The chain uses TRBV6-1 and TRBJ2-7, with D possibly matching TRBD2 (7 bases). Trimming removed 2 bases at V and 3 bases at J, with 14 bases between. Germline loops: CDR1 MNHNS, CDR2 SASEGT. The CDR3 totals 15 residues. The CDR3 sequence is CASSETGGASYEQYF. The CDR3 DNA follows: TGTGCCAGCAGTGAAACGGGGGGCGCGAGCTACGAGCAGTACTTC.